Listed below are T cell receptor beta chains from one sample, sequenced in a study of cytotoxic CD8 clonotypes in ibrutinib-treated CLL. The assay was immunoSEQ multiplex PCR, and TCRdb's table has in-frame clones only and misses some. Counted here are 150,000 to 200,000 clones, 70% to 90% occurring once; the ten biggest clones make up 3%. The sample consisted of PBMCs, taken at disease progression, from a patient treated with ibrutinib. All receptors derive from a human donor with chronic lymphocytic leukemia. Each CDR3 is given with its conserved first and last residue.

J gene: TRBJ2-7; V gene: TRBV10-3; CDR3 protein: CAATQGQGTLEQYF
J gene: TRBJ2-1; V gene: TRBV9; CDR3 protein: CASSAIAGGNNEQFF
J gene: TRBJ1-5; V gene: TRBV6-1; CDR3 protein: CASSTRDRVGQPQHF
J gene: TRBJ1-5; V gene: TRBV6-6; CDR3 protein: CASSFDRVNQPQHF
J gene: TRBJ2-5; V gene: TRBV7-9; CDR3 protein: CASSLGGPLTSGGETQYF
J gene: TRBJ1-5; V gene: TRBV10-3; CDR3 protein: CAISDQGNSNQPQHF
J gene: TRBJ1-5; V gene: TRBV7-2; CDR3 protein: CASSLGNQPQHF
J gene: TRBJ1-3; V gene: TRBV11-2; CDR3 protein: CASSLVAPQGRSGNTIYF
J gene: TRBJ2-7; V gene: TRBV19; CDR3 protein: CASSMSRTSGVSYEQYF
J gene: TRBJ2-5; V gene: TRBV11-1; CDR3 protein: CASSRSSAETQYF
J gene: TRBJ2-7; V gene: TRBV28; CDR3 protein: CASSASTGLNEQYF
J gene: TRBJ2-7; V gene: TRBV11-2; CDR3 protein: CASSLRAGGTYEQYF
J gene: TRBJ2-3; V gene: TRBV18; CDR3 protein: CASSRASGGSTDTQYF
J gene: TRBJ1-1; V gene: TRBV2; CDR3 protein: CASSVRIAEAFF
J gene: TRBJ2-7; V gene: TRBV4-3; CDR3 protein: CASSPSWTGGYEQYF
J gene: TRBJ2-7; V gene: TRBV9; CDR3 protein: CASSVGYLGQFYEQYF
J gene: TRBJ1-5; V gene: TRBV4-1; CDR3 protein: CASSQLPNQPQHF
J gene: TRBJ2-5; V gene: TRBV28; CDR3 protein: CASSLVLAGAGETQYF
J gene: TRBJ2-7; V gene: TRBV27; CDR3 protein: CASSSDLRYEQYF
J gene: TRBJ2-2; V gene: TRBV28; CDR3 protein: CASSLWSRENTGELFF
J gene: TRBJ2-7; V gene: TRBV7-2; CDR3 protein: CASRGRDYEQYF
J gene: TRBJ1-1; V gene: TRBV19; CDR3 protein: CASIRAQGTEAFF
J gene: TRBJ2-7; V gene: TRBV27; CDR3 protein: CASSLSGGRALHEQYF
J gene: TRBJ2-7; V gene: TRBV30; CDR3 protein: CAWSPDPGYEQYF
J gene: TRBJ2-7; V gene: TRBV28; CDR3 protein: CASKAGTGYEQYF
J gene: TRBJ2-7; V gene: TRBV10-3; CDR3 protein: CAISPRDEQYF